This TCR beta chain is drawn from a study of cytomegalovirus exposure and HLA in healthy donors. In the study overall: The same platform was used for the approximately 120 validation repertoires as for the 650 to 700 first-cohort repertoires, as reported in a later analysis.

Study outcomes and limitations: In the roughly 120 validation repertoires, a later analysis found that first-cohort TCR clusters tended to co-occur. Among TCR beta chains, those listed as cytomegalovirus-associated numbered approximately 150.

Trimming took 4 bases from V and 4 from J, leaving 17 bases between them. Germline V gene lookup returns CDR1 SGDLS and CDR2 YYNGEE. This CDR3 has 15 amino acids. On this clone: As yet, its antigen is unknown.

The assay was immunoSEQ multiplex PCR, and TCRdb's table has in-frame clones only and misses some. The table shows about 71,000 clones, with 94% occurring only once. Sequencing was carried out using PBMCs. The TCR comes from a woman aged 18-29 years in good health and CMV-seronegative. The chain has TRBV9 and TRBJ1-2; perhaps TRBD1 as D (6 bases). The CDR3 coding sequence is TGTGCCAGCAGCCCCGGACAGATTATATTCTATGGCTACACCTTC. Encoded protein: CASSPGQIIFYGYTF.